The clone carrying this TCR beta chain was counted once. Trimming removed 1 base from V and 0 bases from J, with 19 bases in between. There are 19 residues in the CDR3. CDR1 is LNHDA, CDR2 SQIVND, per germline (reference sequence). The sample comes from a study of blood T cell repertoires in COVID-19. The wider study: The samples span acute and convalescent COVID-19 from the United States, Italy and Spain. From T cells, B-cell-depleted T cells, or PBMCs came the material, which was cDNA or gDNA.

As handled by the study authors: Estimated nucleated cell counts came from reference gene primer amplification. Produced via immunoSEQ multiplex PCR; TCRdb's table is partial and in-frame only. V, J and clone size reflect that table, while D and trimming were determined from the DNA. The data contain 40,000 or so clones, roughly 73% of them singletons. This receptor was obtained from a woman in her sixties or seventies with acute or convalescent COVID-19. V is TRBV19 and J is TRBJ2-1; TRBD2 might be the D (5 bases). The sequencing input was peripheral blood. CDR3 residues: CASSIGVGRRSISYNEQFF. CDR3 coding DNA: TGTGCCAGTAGTATAGGAGTCGGCCGGAGGAGTATCTCCTACAATGAGCAGTTCTTC.